The clone carrying this T cell receptor beta chain was detected only a few times. Its antigen is unidentified. Using immunoSEQ multiplex PCR, the repertoire was profiled, and TCRdb retains in-frame clones only, with some absent. The table has about 28,000 clones, around three quarters seen once. These data are taken from a study of PD-1 blockade in classical Hodgkin lymphoma. Study-level findings and limits: Possibly reflecting disease activity or prior therapy, repertoire differences have causes that remain undefined. Researchers reported that CD4+ TCR diversity, though not CD8+, rose significantly by C4D1.

As to time point: cycle 4 day 1 (C4D1), after five to seven weeks of nivolumab. Every patient was affected by relapse after autologous stem cell transplantation, while exposure to brentuximab vedotin was not uniform. Germline V gene sequence: CDR1 MNHEY, CDR2 SVGAGI. CDR3 length equals 13 residues. V lost 6 bases and J lost 4, with 12 bases in between. This chain uses TRBV6-5 with TRBJ1-1; D is perhaps TRBD1 (6 bases). This clonotype was sampled from a human donor with classical Hodgkin lymphoma. The source was peripheral blood mononuclear cells (PBMCs), collected before the fourth cycle of nivolumab. CDR3 sequence: CASRPTGRTEAFF. Written as DNA, the CDR3 is TGTGCCAGCAGGCCGACAGGACGCACTGAAGCTTTCTTT.